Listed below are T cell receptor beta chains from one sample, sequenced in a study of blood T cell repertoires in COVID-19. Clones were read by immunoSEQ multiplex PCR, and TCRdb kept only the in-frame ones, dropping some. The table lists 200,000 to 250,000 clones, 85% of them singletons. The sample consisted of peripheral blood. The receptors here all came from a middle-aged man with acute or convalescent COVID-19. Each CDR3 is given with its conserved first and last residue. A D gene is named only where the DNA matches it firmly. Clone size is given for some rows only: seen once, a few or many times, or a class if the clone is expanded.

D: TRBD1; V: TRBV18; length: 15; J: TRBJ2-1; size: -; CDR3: CASSPDGQGRGEQFF; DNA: TGTGCCAGCTCACCTGACGGACAGGGAAGAGGTGAGCAGTTCTTC
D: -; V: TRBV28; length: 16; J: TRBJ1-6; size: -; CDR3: CASSSSGASYNSPLHF; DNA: TGTGCCAGCAGTTCGTCAGGGGCTTCCTATAATTCACCCCTCCACTTT
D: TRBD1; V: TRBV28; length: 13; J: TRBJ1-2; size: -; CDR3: CASSSDRLHGYTF; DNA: TGTGCCAGCAGTTCGGACAGGCTTCATGGCTACACCTTC
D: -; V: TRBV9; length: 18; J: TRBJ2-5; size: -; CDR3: CASSVGSGFSGITETQYF; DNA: TGTGCCAGCAGCGTAGGGTCCGGGTTCAGCGGCATTACGGAGACCCAGTACTTC
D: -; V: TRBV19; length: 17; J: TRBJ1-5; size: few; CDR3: CASSIASHEGTNQPQHF; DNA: TGTGCCAGTAGTATAGCTTCACACGAGGGCACCAATCAGCCCCAGCATTTT
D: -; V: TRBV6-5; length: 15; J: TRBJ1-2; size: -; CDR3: CASSMGGLLSGGYTF; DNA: TGTGCCAGCAGTATGGGGGGATTGTTGTCAGGTGGCTACACCTTC
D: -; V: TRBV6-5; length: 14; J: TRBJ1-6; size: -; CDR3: CASNRLSYNSPLHF; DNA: TGTGCCAGCAACCGTCTGAGCTATAATTCACCCCTCCACTTT
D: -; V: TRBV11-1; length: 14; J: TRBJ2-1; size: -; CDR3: CASSFGGSYNEQFF; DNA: TGTGCCAGCAGCTTCGGGGGCTCCTACAATGAGCAGTTCTTC
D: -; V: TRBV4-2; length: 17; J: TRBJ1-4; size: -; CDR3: CASSRGLQGTPNEKLFF; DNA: TGTGCCAGCAGCCGAGGACTTCAGGGGACACCTAATGAAAAACTGTTTTTT
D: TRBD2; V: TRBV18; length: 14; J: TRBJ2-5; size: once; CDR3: CASSRTSGQETQYF; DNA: TGTGCCAGCTCACGGACTAGCGGACAAGAGACCCAGTACTTC
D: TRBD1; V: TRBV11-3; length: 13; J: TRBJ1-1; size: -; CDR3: CASSPRGQGEAFF; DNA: TGTGCCAGCAGCCCCCGGGGACAGGGAGAAGCTTTCTTT
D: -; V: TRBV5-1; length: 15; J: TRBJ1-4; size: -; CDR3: CASSLPSGGEEKLFF; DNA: TGCGCCAGCAGCCTCCCCTCGGGGGGTGAAGAAAAACTGTTTTTT
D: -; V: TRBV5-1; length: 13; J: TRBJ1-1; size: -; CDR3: CASSFVLGSGAFF; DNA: TGCGCCAGCAGCTTTGTACTTGGGAGTGGAGCTTTCTTT
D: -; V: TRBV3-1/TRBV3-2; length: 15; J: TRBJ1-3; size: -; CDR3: CASSQIPRYGNTIYF; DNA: TGTGCCAGCAGCCAAATCCCCCGTTATGGAAACACCATATATTTT
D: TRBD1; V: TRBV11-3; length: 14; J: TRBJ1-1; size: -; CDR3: CASSLTGEYTEAFF; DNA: TGTGCCAGCAGCTTAACAGGGGAGTACACTGAAGCTTTCTTT
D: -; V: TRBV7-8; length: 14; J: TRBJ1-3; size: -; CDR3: CASSWGAAGSTIYF; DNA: TGTGCCAGCTCATGGGGTGCGGCAGGGTCCACCATATATTTT
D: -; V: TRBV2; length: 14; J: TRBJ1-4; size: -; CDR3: CASMNPGIGEKLFF; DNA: TGTGCCAGCATGAACCCAGGAATTGGGGAAAAACTGTTTTTT